The present TCR beta chain was sequenced within a study of blood T cell repertoires in COVID-19. As processed by the authors: Amplifying reference gene primers gave estimates of nucleated cell counts. The protocol was immunoSEQ multiplex PCR, while the TCRdb copy is restricted to in-frame clones and leaves out a portion. Clonal size and the V and J genes are those of that table, whereas D and trimming came from the DNA. Among 50,000 to 65,000 clones listed, approximately 80% were seen once. This clonotype was sampled from a woman in her forties or fifties with active or convalescent COVID-19. The sample taken for sequencing was peripheral blood.

The CDR3 sequence is CASSLKGRGGRTEAFF. The CDR3, as DNA: TGTGCCAGCAGCTTAAAGGGGAGGGGGGGAAGAACTGAAGCTTTCTTT. The chain recombines TRBV5-4 with TRBJ1-1; weak D call: TRBD1 (6 bases). The CDR3 is made up of 16 amino acids. Germline V gives CDR1 SGHNT, CDR2 YYREEE (reference sequence). V lost 2 bases and J lost 5, with 19 bases in between.